The source of this TCR beta chain is a study of beta chain features in type 1 diabetes. Post-sort purity exceeded 95% for all sorted populations. Expressed TCRB transcripts got sequenced, as all isolated RNA was reverse transcribed. The assay was immunoSEQ multiplex PCR, and TCRdb's table has in-frame clones only and misses some. The sample contains some 410,000 clones, 10% to 12% of which appear only once. This clone was seen a few times. Antigen unknown. General observations from the study: The study left unresolved whether HLA type influences TCRB rearrangement. In comparison with healthy donors, patients had naive, central memory and Treg TCRB repertoires that appeared more similar.

This TCR derives from a woman aged 18-30 years in good health. The sequenced sample was naive CD4+ T cells from blood.

The CDR3 sequence is CASSSERGSEQFF. The CDR3 DNA is TGTGCCAGCAGCAGCGAGAGGGGGAGTGAGCAGTTCTTC. The chain has TRBV7-2 and TRBJ2-1, with D possibly being TRBD1 (6 bases). CDR3 length equals 13 residues. In germline, CDR1 is SGHTA, CDR2 FQGNSA. The V and J ends lost 5 bases and 9 bases respectively, with 14 bases between them.